This TCR beta chain was retrieved from a study of identical twins. Study-wide findings and caveats: Compared with unrelated sharing, twin-shared out-of-frame alpha sequences had more low-probability sequences.

Germline CDR1 reads SGHRS; CDR2 reads YFSETQ. The length of the CDR3 is 13 residues. Losses at the gene ends were 0 bases for V and 15 bases for J; bases not matched to a gene: 9. Unique molecular identifiers were present on the cDNA, which also gained a universal primer site by template switching. A single record per CDR3 protein comes from TCRdb applying MiXCR to the 5' RACE reads. The table includes around 1.7 million distinct CDR3 sequences, around 33% detected once. For this clonotype: Its antigen is as yet unknown.

This clonotype was obtained from a newborn girl in good health. J is TRBJ2-1 and V is TRBV5-1; 7 bases fit TRBD2. Sequenced input: cord blood. CDR3 sequence reads: CASSLASSGEGFF. The CDR3 DNA is TGCGCCAGCAGCTTGGCCTCTAGCGGAGAGGGGTTCTTC.